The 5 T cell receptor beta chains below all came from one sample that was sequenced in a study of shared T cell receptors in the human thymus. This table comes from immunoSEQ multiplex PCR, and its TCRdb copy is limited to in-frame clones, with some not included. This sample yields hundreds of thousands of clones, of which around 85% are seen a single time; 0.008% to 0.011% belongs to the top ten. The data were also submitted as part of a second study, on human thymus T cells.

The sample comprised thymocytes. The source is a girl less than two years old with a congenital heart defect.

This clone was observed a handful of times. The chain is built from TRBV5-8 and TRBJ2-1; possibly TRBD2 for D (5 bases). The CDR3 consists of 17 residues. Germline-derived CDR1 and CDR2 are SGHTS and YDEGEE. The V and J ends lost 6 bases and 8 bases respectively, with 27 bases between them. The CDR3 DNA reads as TGTGCCAGCAACCAAGACCGGCCCCCCGGGATAGAAGATGAGCAGTTCTTC. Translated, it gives CASNQDRPPGIEDEQFF.

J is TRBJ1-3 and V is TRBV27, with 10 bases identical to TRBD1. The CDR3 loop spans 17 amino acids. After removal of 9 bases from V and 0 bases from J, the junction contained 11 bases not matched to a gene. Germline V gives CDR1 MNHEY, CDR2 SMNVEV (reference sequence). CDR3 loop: CARGTGVEGSSGNTIYF. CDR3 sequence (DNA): TGTGCCAGGGGGACAGGGGTCGAGGGGAGCTCTGGAAACACCATATATTTT.

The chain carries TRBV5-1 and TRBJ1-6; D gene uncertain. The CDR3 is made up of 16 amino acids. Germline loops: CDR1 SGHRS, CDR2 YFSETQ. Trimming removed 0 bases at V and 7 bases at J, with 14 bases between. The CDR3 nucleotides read TGCGCCAGCAGCTTGGGAGCGGAATCTGGCAATTCACCCCTCCACTTT. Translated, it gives CASSLGAESGNSPLHF.

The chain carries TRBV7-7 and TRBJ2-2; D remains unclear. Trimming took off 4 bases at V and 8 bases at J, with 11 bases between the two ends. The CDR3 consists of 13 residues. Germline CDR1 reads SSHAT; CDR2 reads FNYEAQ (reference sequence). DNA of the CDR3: TGTGCCAGCAGCTACTCCACGTCTGGGGAGCTGTTTTTT. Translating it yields CASSYSTSGELFF.

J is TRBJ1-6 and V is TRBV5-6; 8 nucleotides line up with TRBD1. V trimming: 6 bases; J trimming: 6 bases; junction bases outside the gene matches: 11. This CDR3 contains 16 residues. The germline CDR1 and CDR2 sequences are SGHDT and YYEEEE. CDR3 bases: TGTGCCAGCAACTTTGTGGCCGGACAGGGTAATTCACCCCTCCACTTT. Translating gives CASNFVAGQGNSPLHF.